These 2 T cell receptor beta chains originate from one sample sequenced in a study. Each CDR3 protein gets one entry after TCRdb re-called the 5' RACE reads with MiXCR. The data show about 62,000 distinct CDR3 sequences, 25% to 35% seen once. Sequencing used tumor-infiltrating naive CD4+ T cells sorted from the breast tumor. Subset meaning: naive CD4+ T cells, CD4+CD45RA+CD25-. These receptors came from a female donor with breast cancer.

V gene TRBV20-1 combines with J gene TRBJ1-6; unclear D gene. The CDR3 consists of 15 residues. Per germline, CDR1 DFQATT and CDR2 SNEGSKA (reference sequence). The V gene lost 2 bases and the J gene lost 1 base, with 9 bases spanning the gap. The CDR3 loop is CSARNEESYNSPLHF. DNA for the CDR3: TGCAGTGCTAGAAACGAGGAGTCCTATAATTCACCCCTCCACTTT.

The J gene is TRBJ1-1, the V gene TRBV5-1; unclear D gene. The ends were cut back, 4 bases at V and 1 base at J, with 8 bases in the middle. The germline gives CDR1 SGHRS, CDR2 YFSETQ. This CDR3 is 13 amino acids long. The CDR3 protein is CASSLWGNTEAFF. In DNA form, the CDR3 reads TGCGCCAGCAGCCTTTGGGGGAACACTGAAGCTTTCTTT. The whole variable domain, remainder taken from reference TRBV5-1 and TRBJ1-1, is KAGVTQTPRYLIKTRGQQVTLSCSPISGHRSVSWYQQTPGQGLQFLFEYFSETQRNKGNFPGRFSGRQFSNSRSEMNVSTLELGDSALYLCASSLWGNTEAFFGQGTRLTVV.